These T cell receptor beta chains were read from a single sample in a study of cytomegalovirus exposure and HLA in healthy donors. Sequencing was performed with immunoSEQ multiplex PCR; in TCRdb, only in-frame clones are kept and a portion is missing. Of roughly 170,000 clones listed, about 77% were seen once; the top ten hold about 1.3%. The material sequenced was PBMCs. These receptors all stem from a man aged 25 to 45 in good health and CMV-seronegative. CDR3s include the opening cysteine and the closing phenylalanine or tryptophan. Fields, in order: CDR3 DNA, CDR3 protein, CDR3 length, clone size, D gene, J gene, V gene. The D gene is left open where the match is weak. Not every row has a clone size; where given, it reads once, few, many or a size class.

cdr3_nt: TGTGCCAGCAGGTGGGCGGGGGTAGAACAGCCCCAGCATTTT
cdr3_aa: CASRWAGVEQPQHF
cdr3_length: 14
clone_size: few
d_call: NA
j_call: TRBJ1-5
v_call: TRBV28

cdr3_nt: TGTGCCAGCAGCTGGGGAACTAGCGTATCCCCCCCTGAGACCCAGTACTTC
cdr3_aa: CASSWGTSVSPPETQYF
cdr3_length: 17
clone_size: NA
d_call: TRBD2
j_call: TRBJ2-5
v_call: TRBV5-5

cdr3_nt: TGTGCCAGCACCGCGGGAGGGGGATACAATCAGCCCCAGCATTTT
cdr3_aa: CASTAGGGYNQPQHF
cdr3_length: 15
clone_size: NA
d_call: NA
j_call: TRBJ1-5
v_call: TRBV7-8

cdr3_nt: TGTGCCAGCAGCGGAACGGGGGATCAAGAGACCCAGTACTTC
cdr3_aa: CASSGTGDQETQYF
cdr3_length: 14
clone_size: NA
d_call: NA
j_call: TRBJ2-5
v_call: TRBV7-9

cdr3_nt: TGTGCCACCAGCAGAGATGTGGGGGCAGGGTCGGGCTATGGCTACACCTTC
cdr3_aa: CATSRDVGAGSGYGYTF
cdr3_length: 17
clone_size: once
d_call: NA
j_call: TRBJ1-2
v_call: TRBV15

cdr3_nt: TGTGCCAGTAGTATCAGCGTAAATTCACCCCTCCACTTT
cdr3_aa: CASSISVNSPLHF
cdr3_length: 13
clone_size: NA
d_call: NA
j_call: TRBJ1-6
v_call: TRBV19

cdr3_nt: TGTGCCAGCAGCCGTCGGACAGGGCCGAACACTGAAGCTTTCTTT
cdr3_aa: CASSRRTGPNTEAFF
cdr3_length: 15
clone_size: NA
d_call: NA
j_call: TRBJ1-1
v_call: TRBV21-1

cdr3_nt: TGTGCCAGCAGTGAATTCGGAGGGTCAGGGTACGAGCAGTACTTC
cdr3_aa: CASSEFGGSGYEQYF
cdr3_length: 15
clone_size: NA
d_call: NA
j_call: TRBJ2-7
v_call: TRBV25-1

cdr3_nt: TGTGCCAGCAGTGACTCCGGGGGACAGCCCTACAATGAGCAGTTCTTC
cdr3_aa: CASSDSGGQPYNEQFF
cdr3_length: 16
clone_size: NA
d_call: NA
j_call: TRBJ2-1
v_call: TRBV6-4

cdr3_nt: TGTGCCATCAGTCCCGAACGACTAGCGGGAGTCCACGAGCAGTACTTC
cdr3_aa: CAISPERLAGVHEQYF
cdr3_length: 16
clone_size: NA
d_call: TRBD2
j_call: TRBJ2-7
v_call: TRBV10-3

cdr3_nt: TGTGCCAGCAGCTTTAGTCGGGGGGAAGAGACCCAGTACTTC
cdr3_aa: CASSFSRGEETQYF
cdr3_length: 14
clone_size: NA
d_call: TRBD2
j_call: TRBJ2-5
v_call: TRBV7-2

cdr3_nt: TGTGCCAGCAGCGTAGCTCAGGGCGAGCAGTACTTC
cdr3_aa: CASSVAQGEQYF
cdr3_length: 12
clone_size: NA
d_call: NA
j_call: TRBJ2-7
v_call: TRBV9

cdr3_nt: TGTGCCAGCAGCCATAACAGAAACACTGAAGCTTTCTTT
cdr3_aa: CASSHNRNTEAFF
cdr3_length: 13
clone_size: NA
d_call: NA
j_call: TRBJ1-1
v_call: TRBV28

cdr3_nt: TGTGCCGTCCCATTGACAAGCACATTTGAAAAACTGTTTTTT
cdr3_aa: CAVPLTSTFEKLFF
cdr3_length: 14
clone_size: few
d_call: NA
j_call: TRBJ1-4
v_call: TRBV2

cdr3_nt: TGCGCCAGCAGTATTAGCGGGGTCCCAGATACGCAGTATTTT
cdr3_aa: CASSISGVPDTQYF
cdr3_length: 14
clone_size: NA
d_call: TRBD2
j_call: TRBJ2-3
v_call: TRBV10-1

cdr3_nt: TGCGCCAGCAGCCTAGAACCGGGACAGTATTCTGGAAACACCATATATTTT
cdr3_aa: CASSLEPGQYSGNTIYF
cdr3_length: 17
clone_size: few
d_call: TRBD1
j_call: TRBJ1-3
v_call: TRBV4-1

cdr3_nt: TGTGCCAGCAGTGAACAGGGGCAGGGCCATTATGGCTACACCTTC
cdr3_aa: CASSEQGQGHYGYTF
cdr3_length: 15
clone_size: NA
d_call: NA
j_call: TRBJ1-2
v_call: TRBV2

cdr3_nt: TGTGCCTGGAGCAGAGGGGCCAAAAACATTCAGTACTTC
cdr3_aa: CAWSRGAKNIQYF
cdr3_length: 13
clone_size: NA
d_call: NA
j_call: TRBJ2-4
v_call: TRBV30

cdr3_nt: TGTGCCAGCAGCCTTAGACAGGGTACTGGGGCCAACGTCCTGACTTTC
cdr3_aa: CASSLRQGTGANVLTF
cdr3_length: 16
clone_size: NA
d_call: TRBD1
j_call: TRBJ2-6
v_call: TRBV7-2

cdr3_nt: TGTGCCTGGAGTGAGGCGGGTGGTCAGCCCCAGCATTTT
cdr3_aa: CAWSEAGGQPQHF
cdr3_length: 13
clone_size: NA
d_call: NA
j_call: TRBJ1-5
v_call: TRBV30

cdr3_nt: TGTGCCAGCAGCTTTGAGGGCAGGCAGCCCCAGCATTTT
cdr3_aa: CASSFEGRQPQHF
cdr3_length: 13
clone_size: few
d_call: NA
j_call: TRBJ1-5
v_call: TRBV7-2

cdr3_nt: TGTGCCAGCAGCCCGGTTCTAGCGGAGAACAATGAGCAGTTCTTC
cdr3_aa: CASSPVLAENNEQFF
cdr3_length: 15
clone_size: NA
d_call: TRBD2
j_call: TRBJ2-1
v_call: TRBV7-3

cdr3_nt: TGTGCCAGCAGTGAGGGGAACAGGGCCTTAATTGAAAAACTGTTTTTT
cdr3_aa: CASSEGNRALIEKLFF
cdr3_length: 16
clone_size: NA
d_call: NA
j_call: TRBJ1-4
v_call: TRBV25-1

cdr3_nt: TGTGCCAGTAGTATTTTGACAGGGCCCGATGAAAAACTGTTTTTT
cdr3_aa: CASSILTGPDEKLFF
cdr3_length: 15
clone_size: NA
d_call: TRBD1
j_call: TRBJ1-4
v_call: TRBV19

cdr3_nt: TGTGCCAGCAGCTATGGACAGCAATCTGGAAACACCATATATTTT
cdr3_aa: CASSYGQQSGNTIYF
cdr3_length: 15
clone_size: NA
d_call: NA
j_call: TRBJ1-3
v_call: TRBV5-5

cdr3_nt: TGTGCCAGCCTGGGCACCCACTCTGGGGCCAACGTCCTGACTTTC
cdr3_aa: CASLGTHSGANVLTF
cdr3_length: 15
clone_size: NA
d_call: NA
j_call: TRBJ2-6
v_call: TRBV28

cdr3_nt: TGTGCCAGCAGCTCTACAGGGGAAAACACCGGGGAGCTGTTTTTT
cdr3_aa: CASSSTGENTGELFF
cdr3_length: 15
clone_size: NA
d_call: TRBD1
j_call: TRBJ2-2
v_call: TRBV7-3

cdr3_nt: TGCGCCAGCAGTTCCACCGGGGAAGGCACTGAAGCTTTCTTT
cdr3_aa: CASSSTGEGTEAFF
cdr3_length: 14
clone_size: few
d_call: NA
j_call: TRBJ1-1
v_call: TRBV10-2

cdr3_nt: TGTGCCAGCAGCACAGCAGAGAAATACTTAACAGATACGCAGTATTTT
cdr3_aa: CASSTAEKYLTDTQYF
cdr3_length: 16
clone_size: NA
d_call: NA
j_call: TRBJ2-3
v_call: TRBV7-2

cdr3_nt: TGTGCCAGCAGTGCACAGGGGAATAGCAATCAGCCCCAGCATTTT
cdr3_aa: CASSAQGNSNQPQHF
cdr3_length: 15
clone_size: NA
d_call: TRBD1
j_call: TRBJ1-5
v_call: TRBV6-1

cdr3_nt: TGTGCCAGCAGCGTTCTCCGGGAGGGCTACAATGAGCAGTTCTTC
cdr3_aa: CASSVLREGYNEQFF
cdr3_length: 15
clone_size: NA
d_call: TRBD2
j_call: TRBJ2-1
v_call: TRBV9

cdr3_nt: TGCGCCAGCAGCCAAGAAACCGGGACTAGGGGACTTAGGGAGCAGTTCTTC
cdr3_aa: CASSQETGTRGLREQFF
cdr3_length: 17
clone_size: once
d_call: TRBD2
j_call: TRBJ2-1
v_call: TRBV4-1

cdr3_nt: TGTGCCAGCAGCGTAGGACTGGGGCGAGCTAACTATGGCTACACCTTC
cdr3_aa: CASSVGLGRANYGYTF
cdr3_length: 16
clone_size: NA
d_call: NA
j_call: TRBJ1-2
v_call: TRBV9

cdr3_nt: TGTGCCAGCAGCCAACCCCTACCGGGACTAGCGGGAGCCGGGGAGCTGTTTTTT
cdr3_aa: CASSQPLPGLAGAGELFF
cdr3_length: 18
clone_size: NA
d_call: TRBD2
j_call: TRBJ2-2
v_call: TRBV11-2

cdr3_nt: TGTGCCAGCAGACCGGGACTTCAGAACACTGAAGCTTTCTTT
cdr3_aa: CASRPGLQNTEAFF
cdr3_length: 14
clone_size: NA
d_call: NA
j_call: TRBJ1-1
v_call: TRBV28

cdr3_nt: TGTGCCAGCAGCTTACCTAGCGGGGGCCTAAGCTCCTACAATGAGCAGTTCTTC
cdr3_aa: CASSLPSGGLSSYNEQFF
cdr3_length: 18
clone_size: once
d_call: TRBD2
j_call: TRBJ2-1
v_call: TRBV7-9

cdr3_nt: TGCGCCAGCAGTTTGGACTTATACGAGCAGTACTTC
cdr3_aa: CASSLDLYEQYF
cdr3_length: 12
clone_size: NA
d_call: NA
j_call: TRBJ2-7
v_call: TRBV5-1

cdr3_nt: TGCGCCAGCAGCTCCCCCGACAGGGGCGCACACTACGAGCAGTACTTC
cdr3_aa: CASSSPDRGAHYEQYF
cdr3_length: 16
clone_size: NA
d_call: TRBD1
j_call: TRBJ2-7
v_call: TRBV5-1

cdr3_nt: TGTGCCAGCAGTCTCGCCGGACAGGGGGCGGAGACCCAGTACTTC
cdr3_aa: CASSLAGQGAETQYF
cdr3_length: 15
clone_size: NA
d_call: TRBD1
j_call: TRBJ2-5
v_call: TRBV28

cdr3_nt: TGTGCCAGCAGTAAGGAGGGACCCACCGGGGAGCTGTTTTTT
cdr3_aa: CASSKEGPTGELFF
cdr3_length: 14
clone_size: few
d_call: NA
j_call: TRBJ2-2
v_call: TRBV6-6

cdr3_nt: TGTGCCAGCAGCCCGGGACTAGCTTCCGAGCAGTACTTC
cdr3_aa: CASSPGLASEQYF
cdr3_length: 13
clone_size: NA
d_call: TRBD2
j_call: TRBJ2-7
v_call: TRBV7-8

cdr3_nt: TGTGCCAGCAGCCCCAGGGACAGGATGAACACTGAAGCTTTCTTT
cdr3_aa: CASSPRDRMNTEAFF
cdr3_length: 15
clone_size: NA
d_call: TRBD1
j_call: TRBJ1-1
v_call: TRBV7-2

cdr3_nt: TGTGCCATCAGGGGGCAGCTCACCGGGGAGCTGTTTTTT
cdr3_aa: CAIRGQLTGELFF
cdr3_length: 13
clone_size: NA
d_call: NA
j_call: TRBJ2-2
v_call: TRBV10-3

cdr3_nt: TGTGCCAGCAGCTTTTTGGGACTAGCGGGAGTCAATGAGCAGTTCTTC
cdr3_aa: CASSFLGLAGVNEQFF
cdr3_length: 16
clone_size: NA
d_call: TRBD2
j_call: TRBJ2-1
v_call: TRBV7-9

cdr3_nt: TGTGCCATCCGAGGGGGAGTGGGGTACAATGAGCAGTTCTTC
cdr3_aa: CAIRGGVGYNEQFF
cdr3_length: 14
clone_size: NA
d_call: NA
j_call: TRBJ2-1
v_call: TRBV10-3

cdr3_nt: TGCGCCAGCAGTGAGCCGGGACAGGGATTCTACGAGCAGTACTTC
cdr3_aa: CASSEPGQGFYEQYF
cdr3_length: 15
clone_size: NA
d_call: TRBD1
j_call: TRBJ2-7
v_call: TRBV10-1

cdr3_nt: TGTGCCAGCAGCCCGCTCGGACAGGGGATCCCCGGGGAGCTGTTTTTT
cdr3_aa: CASSPLGQGIPGELFF
cdr3_length: 16
clone_size: NA
d_call: TRBD1
j_call: TRBJ2-2
v_call: TRBV7-3

cdr3_nt: TGTGCCAGCAGCGTAGATCAGGGCGGTAGCAATCAGCCCCAGCATTTT
cdr3_aa: CASSVDQGGSNQPQHF
cdr3_length: 16
clone_size: NA
d_call: NA
j_call: TRBJ1-5
v_call: TRBV9

cdr3_nt: TGTGCCAGGTCCCAAAGAGGGACAGGGCACACTGAAGCTTTCTTT
cdr3_aa: CARSQRGTGHTEAFF
cdr3_length: 15
clone_size: NA
d_call: TRBD1
j_call: TRBJ1-1
v_call: TRBV2

cdr3_nt: TGCGCCAGCAGTCGAGACAGGGGGAACACTGAAGCTTTCTTT
cdr3_aa: CASSRDRGNTEAFF
cdr3_length: 14
clone_size: NA
d_call: TRBD1
j_call: TRBJ1-1
v_call: TRBV23-1

cdr3_nt: TGTGCCATCAGTATTGGCAACTACGAGCAGTACTTC
cdr3_aa: CAISIGNYEQYF
cdr3_length: 12
clone_size: NA
d_call: NA
j_call: TRBJ2-7
v_call: TRBV10-3

cdr3_nt: TGTGCCTGGAGTGTGGGTAGCGGGGTAATAGATACGCAGTATTTT
cdr3_aa: CAWSVGSGVIDTQYF
cdr3_length: 15
clone_size: NA
d_call: TRBD2
j_call: TRBJ2-3
v_call: TRBV30

cdr3_nt: TGTGCCAGCAGCTTGGACAGGGGGCATAAAGATACGCAGTATTTT
cdr3_aa: CASSLDRGHKDTQYF
cdr3_length: 15
clone_size: once
d_call: TRBD1
j_call: TRBJ2-3
v_call: TRBV6-1

cdr3_nt: TGCAGCGTCGGACGAGGGAACGAGCAGTACTTC
cdr3_aa: CSVGRGNEQYF
cdr3_length: 11
clone_size: NA
d_call: NA
j_call: TRBJ2-7
v_call: TRBV29-1

cdr3_nt: TGTGCCAGCACCGATCCGGGACAGGGTGACACTGAAGCTTTCTTT
cdr3_aa: CASTDPGQGDTEAFF
cdr3_length: 15
clone_size: NA
d_call: TRBD1
j_call: TRBJ1-1
v_call: TRBV25-1